This passage covers 10 T cell receptor beta chains from one sample sequenced in a study of cytomegalovirus exposure and HLA in healthy donors. With 60 Vbeta and 13 Jbeta primers, the PCR was carried out. Repertoires were generated with immunoSEQ multiplex PCR, while TCRdb's copy carries only in-frame clones and drops some. The data show under 150,000 clones, with around 77% seen just once and approximately 1.2% held by the top ten. The sample was PBMCs. Receptor source: a man aged 45 to 65 in good health and CMV-seronegative.

The DNA for the CDR3 is TGCAGCGTTTTCACGGGAGGGCTGAGCGAGCAGTACTTC. Protein: CSVFTGGLSEQYF. The rearrangement uses TRBV29-1 and TRBJ2-7; TRBD2 matches 8 bases. Unmatched junction bases numbered 9, after V lost 5 bases and J lost 6 bases. CDR3 length: 13 residues. Germline CDR1 and CDR2: SQVTM and ANQGSEA.

V gene TRBV6-6 combines with J gene TRBJ1-4; TRBD1 matches at 11 bases. The CDR3 spans 16 residues. Trimming removed 5 bases from V and 8 bases from J; junction bases left unmatched: 10. Germline lookup yields CDR1 MNHNY and CDR2 SVGAGI (reference sequence). This CDR3 is CASSRTGGGEEEKLFF. The CDR3 region has the DNA TGTGCCAGCAGTCGGACAGGGGGCGGGGAGGAGGAAAAACTGTTTTTT.

The chain uses TRBV10-3 and TRBJ1-1; D is ambiguous. Germline CDR1 and CDR2: ENHRY and SYGVKD. CDR3 length: 14 residues. Trimming took off 10 bases at V and 1 base at J, with 16 bases between the two ends. This CDR3 reads CASRLSTPNTEAFF. The DNA of the CDR3 is TGTGCCAGCCGACTAAGTACCCCGAACACTGAAGCTTTCTTT.

The chain carries TRBV14 and TRBJ2-1; a weak D match, TRBD2 (5 bases). Germline V gives CDR1 SGHDN, CDR2 FVKESK. Trimming took 4 bases from V and 1 from J, leaving 11 bases between them. This CDR3 comprises 15 residues. CDR3 DNA: TGTGCCAGCAGCCCTGCGGGCAGGTCCTACAATGAGCAGTTCTTC. Translation gives CASSPAGRSYNEQFF.

The V call is TRBV6-5, the J call TRBJ1-2; 8 bases fit TRBD1. The V gene end was trimmed by 6 bases and the J gene end by 9 bases; junction bases not matched to a gene: 9. The germline V gene has CDR1 MNHEY and CDR2 SVGAGI. The CDR3 has 13 amino acids. CDR3 in DNA: TGTGCCAGCAGCAACAGGGGGATAAGGAGCTACACCTTC. This encodes CASSNRGIRSYTF.

The genes are TRBV6-1 and TRBJ1-4; 8 bases map to TRBD1. Germline V gene lookup returns CDR1 MNHNS and CDR2 SASEGT. With 8 bases clipped from V and 3 bases from J, the junction kept 5 bases outside the gene matches. The CDR3 loop spans 14 amino acids. Here the CDR3 DNA reads TGTGCCAGCGCCAGGGGGCATTCTAATGAAAAACTGTTTTTT. This sequence encodes CASARGHSNEKLFF.

In its sample, this clone was seen once. This sequence joins TRBV15 and TRBJ2-7; D perhaps matches TRBD1 (6 bases). Per the germline V gene, CDR1 is LNHNV and CDR2 is YYDKDF (reference sequence). Trimming took 10 bases from V and 2 from J, leaving 36 bases between them. The length of the CDR3 is 20 residues. The CDR3 is CANTGQTQENSSGRTYEQYF. Written as DNA, the CDR3 is TGTGCCAACACAGGGCAAACGCAAGAGAATTCCAGCGGTCGAACCTACGAGCAGTACTTC.

This clone was seen just once. The chain couples TRBV7-2 to TRBJ2-2; the match to TRBD1 covers 8 bases. J lost 0 bases, V lost 7 bases, and 4 bases had no gene match. The germline V gene encodes CDR1 SGHTA and CDR2 FQGNSA. The CDR3 totals 15 residues. The CDR3 region has the DNA TGTGCCAGCACCAAGGGACAGGCGAACACCGGGGAGCTGTTTTTT. Amino acids: CASTKGQANTGELFF. Combining the CDR3 with reference TRBV7-2 and TRBJ2-2 gives the whole variable domain GAGVSQSPSNKVTEKGKDVELRCDPISGHTALYWYRQSLGQGLEFLIYFQGNSAPDKSGLPSDRFSAERTGGSVSTLTIQRTQQEDSAVYLCASTKGQANTGELFFGEGSRLTVL.

This chain connects TRBV6-6 to TRBJ1-2; D remains unclear. The CDR3 contains 13 residues. The ends were cut back, 7 bases at V and 4 bases at J, with 13 bases in the middle. CDR1 is MNHNY, CDR2 SVGAGI, per germline (reference sequence). The CDR3 region has the DNA TGTGCCAGCAAAGGAGAAGCGAGCTATGGCTACACCTTC. It translates to CASKGEASYGYTF.

The chain carries TRBV19 and TRBJ2-2; weak D call: TRBD1 (5 bases). CDR1 is LNHDA and CDR2 is SQIVND in the germline V gene (reference sequence). The CDR3 loop spans 14 amino acids. The germline V and J ends were trimmed by 5 bases and 3 bases, with 10 bases remaining between them. The CDR3 region has the DNA TGTGCCAGTAGTGGAAAGGGGTACACCGGGGAGCTGTTTTTT. This sequence encodes CASSGKGYTGELFF. The full variable domain, rest sourced from reference TRBV19 and TRBJ2-2, is DGGITQSPKYLFRKEGQNVTLSCEQNLNHDAMYWYRQDPGQGLRLIYYSQIVNDFQKGDIAEGYSVSREKKESFPLTVTSAQKNPTAFYLCASSGKGYTGELFFGEGSRLTVL.